These 2 T cell receptor beta chains share one sample of origin, sequenced in a study of radiotherapy plus CTLA-4 blockade in lung cancer. Sequencing used immunoSEQ multiplex PCR; TCRdb keeps in-frame clones, though not all of them. Among 45,000 to 55,000 clones listed, approximately 78% were seen once. The input for sequencing was peripheral blood, taken from a patient treated with radiotherapy plus ipilimumab. These receptors all come from a human donor with non-small cell lung cancer who had stable disease on radiotherapy plus ipilimumab.

The chain joins TRBV5-1 to TRBJ1-2; 10 nucleotides line up with TRBD1. The CDR3 is made up of 15 amino acids. Germline CDR1 is SGHRS and CDR2 is YFSETQ. V lost 0 bases to trimming and J lost 5 bases; unmatched junction nucleotides: 4. CDR3 region: CASSLEGQGYYGYTF. The CDR3 coding sequence is TGCGCCAGCAGCTTGGAGGGACAGGGGTATTATGGCTACACCTTC.

The CDR3 nucleotides read TGTGCCAGCAGCCAACTACCAGGGGCAGGAAACACCATATATTTT. It translates to CASSQLPGAGNTIYF. The chain uses TRBV4-2 and TRBJ1-3; possibly TRBD1 for D (6 bases). Trimming took off 2 bases at V and 4 bases at J, with 12 bases between the two ends. Per the germline V gene, CDR1 is LGHNA and CDR2 is YNFKEQ. The CDR3 totals 15 residues.